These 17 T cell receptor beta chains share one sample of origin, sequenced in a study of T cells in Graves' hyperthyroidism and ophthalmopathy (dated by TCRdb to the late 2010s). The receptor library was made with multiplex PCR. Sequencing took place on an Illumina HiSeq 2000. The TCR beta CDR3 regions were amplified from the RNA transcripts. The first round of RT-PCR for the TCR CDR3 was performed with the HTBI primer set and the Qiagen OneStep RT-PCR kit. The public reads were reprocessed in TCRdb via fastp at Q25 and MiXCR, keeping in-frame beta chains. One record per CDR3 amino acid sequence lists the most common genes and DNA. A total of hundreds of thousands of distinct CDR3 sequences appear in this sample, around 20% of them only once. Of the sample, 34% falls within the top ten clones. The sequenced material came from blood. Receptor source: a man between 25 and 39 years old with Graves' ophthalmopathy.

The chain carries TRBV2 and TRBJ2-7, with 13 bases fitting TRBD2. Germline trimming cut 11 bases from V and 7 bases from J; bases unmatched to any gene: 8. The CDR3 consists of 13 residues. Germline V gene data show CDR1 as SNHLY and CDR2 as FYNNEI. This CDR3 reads CAGRLAGGGEQYF. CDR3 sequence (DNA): TGTGCCGGAAGACTAGCGGGAGGAGGGGAGCAGTACTTC.

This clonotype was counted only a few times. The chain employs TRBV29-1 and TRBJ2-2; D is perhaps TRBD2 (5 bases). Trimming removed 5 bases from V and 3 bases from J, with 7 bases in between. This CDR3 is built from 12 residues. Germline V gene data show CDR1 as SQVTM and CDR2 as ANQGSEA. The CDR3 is CSVSGDTGELFF. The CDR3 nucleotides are TGCAGCGTTTCCGGGGACACCGGGGAGCTGTTTTTT.

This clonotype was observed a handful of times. The DNA of the CDR3 is TGTGCCATCAGTGAAGGGGCCATGGGGGGGTACGAGCAGTACTTC. Amino acids: CAISEGAMGGYEQYF. The chain uses TRBV10-3 and TRBJ2-7; 7 bases are shared with TRBD2. V lost 3 bases to trimming and J lost 4 bases; unmatched junction nucleotides: 9. This CDR3 contains 15 residues. CDR1 and CDR2 from the germline V gene are ENHRY and SYGVKD.

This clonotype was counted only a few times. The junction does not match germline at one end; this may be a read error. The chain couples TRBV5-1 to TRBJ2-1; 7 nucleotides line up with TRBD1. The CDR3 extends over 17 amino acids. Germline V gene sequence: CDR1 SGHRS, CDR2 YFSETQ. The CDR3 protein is CASSLEVRQGVRNEQFF. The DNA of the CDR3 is TGTGCCAGCAGCTTGGAGGTCAGACAGGGTGTTCGGAATGAGCAGTTCTTC.

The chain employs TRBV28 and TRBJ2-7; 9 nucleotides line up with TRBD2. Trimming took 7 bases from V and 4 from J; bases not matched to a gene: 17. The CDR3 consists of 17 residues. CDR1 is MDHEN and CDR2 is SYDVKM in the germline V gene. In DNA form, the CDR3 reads TGTGCCAGCACCAAGAGGGGCGCGGGAGGGGGGTTTTACGAGCAGTACTTC. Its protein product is CASTKRGAGGGFYEQYF.

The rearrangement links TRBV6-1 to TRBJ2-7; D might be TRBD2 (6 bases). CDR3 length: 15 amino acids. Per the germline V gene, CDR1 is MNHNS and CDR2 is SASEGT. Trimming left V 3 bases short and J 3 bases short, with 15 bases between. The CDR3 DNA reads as TGTGCCAGCAGTGATTCCGGGACTTCGAGCTACGAGCAGTACTTC. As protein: CASSDSGTSSYEQYF.

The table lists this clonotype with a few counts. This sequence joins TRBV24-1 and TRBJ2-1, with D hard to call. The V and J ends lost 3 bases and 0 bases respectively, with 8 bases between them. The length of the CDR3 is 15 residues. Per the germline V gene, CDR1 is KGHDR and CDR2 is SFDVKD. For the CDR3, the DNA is TGTGCCACCAGTGATCCACTGAGCTCCTACAATGAGCAGTTCTTC. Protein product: CATSDPLSSYNEQFF.

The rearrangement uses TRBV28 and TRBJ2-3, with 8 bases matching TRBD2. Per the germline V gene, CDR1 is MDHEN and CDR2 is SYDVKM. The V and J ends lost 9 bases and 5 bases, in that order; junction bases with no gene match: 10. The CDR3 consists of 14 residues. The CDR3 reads CASLPGLVIDTQYF. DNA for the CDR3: TGTGCCAGTCTCCCGGGACTAGTAATAGATACGCAGTATTTT.

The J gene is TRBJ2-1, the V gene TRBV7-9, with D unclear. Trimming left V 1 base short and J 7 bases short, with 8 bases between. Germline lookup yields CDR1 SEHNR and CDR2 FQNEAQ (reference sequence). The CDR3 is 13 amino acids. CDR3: CASSLVGKNEQFF. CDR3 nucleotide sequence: TGTGCCAGCAGCTTAGTTGGCAAAAATGAGCAGTTCTTC.

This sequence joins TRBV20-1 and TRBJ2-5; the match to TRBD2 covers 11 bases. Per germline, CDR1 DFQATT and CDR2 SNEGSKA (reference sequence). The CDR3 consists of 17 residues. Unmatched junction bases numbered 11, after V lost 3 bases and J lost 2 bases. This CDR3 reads CSASGTSGSGRQETQYF. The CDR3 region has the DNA TGCAGTGCTAGCGGCACTAGCGGGAGCGGTCGGCAAGAGACCCAGTACTTC.

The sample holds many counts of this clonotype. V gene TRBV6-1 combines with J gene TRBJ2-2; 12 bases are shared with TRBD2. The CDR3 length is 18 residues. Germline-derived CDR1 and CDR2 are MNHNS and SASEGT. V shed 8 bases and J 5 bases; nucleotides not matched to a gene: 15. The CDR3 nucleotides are TGTGCCAGCTCCCCAGGCGGTCTAGCGGGAGGGGGAACCGGGGAGCTGTTTTTT. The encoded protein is CASSPGGLAGGGTGELFF.

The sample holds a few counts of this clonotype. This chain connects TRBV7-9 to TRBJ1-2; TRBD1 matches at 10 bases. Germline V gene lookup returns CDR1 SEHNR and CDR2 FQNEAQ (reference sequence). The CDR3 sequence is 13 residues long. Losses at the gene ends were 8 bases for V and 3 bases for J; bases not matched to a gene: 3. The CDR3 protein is CASGTGAYYGYTF. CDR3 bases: TGTGCCAGCGGGACAGGGGCCTACTATGGCTACACCTTC.

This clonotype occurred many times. Written as DNA, the CDR3 is TGTGCCAGCAGCCGGGGGAGGGTTGACACTGAAGCTTTCTTT. Amino acid sequence: CASSRGRVDTEAFF. This chain uses TRBV27 with TRBJ1-1, with D possibly being TRBD1 (5 bases). The V gene lost 6 bases and the J gene lost 3 bases, with 14 bases spanning the gap. This CDR3 spans 14 amino acids. Germline values: CDR1 MNHEY, CDR2 SMNVEV (reference sequence).

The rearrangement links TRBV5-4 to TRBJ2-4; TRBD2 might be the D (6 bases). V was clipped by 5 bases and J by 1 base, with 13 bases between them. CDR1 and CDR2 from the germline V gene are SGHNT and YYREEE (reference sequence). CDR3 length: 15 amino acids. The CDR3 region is CASRTAEGAKNIQYF. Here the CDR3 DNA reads TGTGCCAGCAGGACAGCGGAGGGGGCCAAAAACATTCAGTACTTC.

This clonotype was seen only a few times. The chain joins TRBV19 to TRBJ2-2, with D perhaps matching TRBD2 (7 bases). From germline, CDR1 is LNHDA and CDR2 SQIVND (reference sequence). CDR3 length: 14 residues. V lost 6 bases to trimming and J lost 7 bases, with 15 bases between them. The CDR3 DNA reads TGTGCCAGTAGGCAACAGGGAGGGGTCGGGGAGCTGTTTTTT. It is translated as CASRQQGGVGELFF.

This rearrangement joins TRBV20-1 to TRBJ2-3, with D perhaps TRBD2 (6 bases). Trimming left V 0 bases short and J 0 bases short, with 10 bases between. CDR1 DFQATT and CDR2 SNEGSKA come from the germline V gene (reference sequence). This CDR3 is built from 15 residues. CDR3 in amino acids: CSARELAGSTDTQYF. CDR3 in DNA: TGCAGTGCTAGAGAACTAGCCGGAAGCACAGATACGCAGTATTTT.

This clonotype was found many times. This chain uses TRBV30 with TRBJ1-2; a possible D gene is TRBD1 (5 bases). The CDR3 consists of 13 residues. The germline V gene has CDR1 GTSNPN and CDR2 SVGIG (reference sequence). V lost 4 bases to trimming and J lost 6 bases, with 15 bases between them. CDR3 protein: CAWTPRGSNGYTF. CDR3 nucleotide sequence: TGTGCCTGGACCCCTCGGGGCAGCAATGGCTACACCTTC.